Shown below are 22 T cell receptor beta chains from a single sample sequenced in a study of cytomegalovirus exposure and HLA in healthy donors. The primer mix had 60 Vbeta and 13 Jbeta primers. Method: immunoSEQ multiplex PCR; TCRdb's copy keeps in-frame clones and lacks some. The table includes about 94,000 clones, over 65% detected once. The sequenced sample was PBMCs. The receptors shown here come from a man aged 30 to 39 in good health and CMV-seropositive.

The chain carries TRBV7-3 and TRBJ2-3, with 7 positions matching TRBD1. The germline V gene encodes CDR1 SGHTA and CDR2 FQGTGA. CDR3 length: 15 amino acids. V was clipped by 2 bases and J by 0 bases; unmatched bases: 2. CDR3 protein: CASSLWDSSTDTQYF. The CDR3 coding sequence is TGTGCCAGCAGCTTATGGGACAGCAGCACAGATACGCAGTATTTT.

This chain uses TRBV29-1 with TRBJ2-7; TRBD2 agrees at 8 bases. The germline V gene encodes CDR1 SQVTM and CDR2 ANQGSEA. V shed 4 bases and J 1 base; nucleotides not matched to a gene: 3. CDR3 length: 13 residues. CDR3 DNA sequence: TGCAGCGTTGTTACGGGGGGGTCCTACGAGCAGTACTTC. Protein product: CSVVTGGSYEQYF.

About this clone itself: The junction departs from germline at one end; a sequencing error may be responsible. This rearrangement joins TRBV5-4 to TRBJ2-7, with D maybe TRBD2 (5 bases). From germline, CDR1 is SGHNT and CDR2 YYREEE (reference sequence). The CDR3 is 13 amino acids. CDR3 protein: CASSLEGLGEQSF. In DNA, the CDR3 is TGTGCCAGCAGCTTGGAAGGGTTGGGAGAGCAGTCCTTC. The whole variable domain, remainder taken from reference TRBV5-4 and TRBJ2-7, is ETGVTQSPTHLIKTRGQQVTLRCSSQSGHNTVSWYQQALGQGPQFIFQYYREEENGRGNFPPRFSGLQFPNYSSELNVNALELDDSALYLCASSLEGLGEQSFGPGTRLTVT.

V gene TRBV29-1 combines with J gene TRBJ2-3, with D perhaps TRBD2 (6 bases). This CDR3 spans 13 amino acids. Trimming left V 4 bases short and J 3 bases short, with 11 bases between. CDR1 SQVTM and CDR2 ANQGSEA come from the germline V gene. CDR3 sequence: CSVVLALTDTQYF. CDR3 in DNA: TGCAGCGTTGTGCTAGCGTTGACAGATACGCAGTATTTT.

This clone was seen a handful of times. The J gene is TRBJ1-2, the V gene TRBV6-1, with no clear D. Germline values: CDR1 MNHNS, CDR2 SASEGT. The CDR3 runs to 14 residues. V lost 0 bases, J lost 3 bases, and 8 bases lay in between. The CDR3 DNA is TGTGCCAGCAGTGAAGCGGCGGGATACTATGGCTACACCTTC. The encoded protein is CASSEAAGYYGYTF.

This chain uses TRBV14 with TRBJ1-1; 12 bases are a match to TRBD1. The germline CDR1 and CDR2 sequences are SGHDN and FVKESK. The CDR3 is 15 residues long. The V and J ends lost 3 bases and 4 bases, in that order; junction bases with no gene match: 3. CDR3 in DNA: TGTGCCAGCAGCCAGGGACAGGGGGCGATCACTGAAGCTTTCTTT. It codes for CASSQGQGAITEAFF.

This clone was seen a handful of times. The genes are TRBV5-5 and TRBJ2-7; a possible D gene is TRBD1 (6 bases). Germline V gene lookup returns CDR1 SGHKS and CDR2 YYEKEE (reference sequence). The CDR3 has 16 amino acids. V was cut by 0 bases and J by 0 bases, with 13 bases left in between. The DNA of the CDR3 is TGTGCCAGCAGCTTGGCCCGCCAGGGGATCTCCTACGAGCAGTACTTC. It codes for CASSLARQGISYEQYF.

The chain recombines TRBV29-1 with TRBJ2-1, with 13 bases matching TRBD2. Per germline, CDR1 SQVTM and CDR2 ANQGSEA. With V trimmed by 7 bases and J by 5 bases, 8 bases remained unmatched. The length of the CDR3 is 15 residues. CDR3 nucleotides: TGCAGCGCCCCGCAACTAGCGGGGGGGGACAATGAGCAGTTCTTC. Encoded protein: CSAPQLAGGDNEQFF.

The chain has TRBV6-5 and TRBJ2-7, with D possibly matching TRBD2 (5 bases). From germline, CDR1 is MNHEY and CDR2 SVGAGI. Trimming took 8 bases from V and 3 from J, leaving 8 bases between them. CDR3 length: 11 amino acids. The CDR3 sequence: CASRTFYEQYF. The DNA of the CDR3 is TGTGCCAGCCGGACTTTCTACGAGCAGTACTTC.

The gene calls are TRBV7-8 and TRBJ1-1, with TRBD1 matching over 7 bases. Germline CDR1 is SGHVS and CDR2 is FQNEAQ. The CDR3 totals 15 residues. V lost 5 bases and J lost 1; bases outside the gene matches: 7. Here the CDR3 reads CASSRLTGPNTEAFF. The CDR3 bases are TGTGCCAGCAGCCGCCTGACAGGGCCGAACACTGAAGCTTTCTTT. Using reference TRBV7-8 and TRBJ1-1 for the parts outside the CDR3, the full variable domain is GAGVSQSPRYKVAKRGQDVALRCDPISGHVSLFWYQQALGQGPEFLTYFQNEAQLDKSGLPSDRFFAERPEGSVSTLKIQRTQQEDSAVYLCASSRLTGPNTEAFFGQGTRLTVV.

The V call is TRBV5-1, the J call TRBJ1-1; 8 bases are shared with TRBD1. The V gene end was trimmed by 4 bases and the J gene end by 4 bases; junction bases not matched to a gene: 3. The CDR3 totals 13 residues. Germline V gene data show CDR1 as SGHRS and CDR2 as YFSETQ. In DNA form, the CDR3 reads TGCGCCAGCAGCCAGGGGGCCGGCACTGAAGCTTTCTTT. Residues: CASSQGAGTEAFF.

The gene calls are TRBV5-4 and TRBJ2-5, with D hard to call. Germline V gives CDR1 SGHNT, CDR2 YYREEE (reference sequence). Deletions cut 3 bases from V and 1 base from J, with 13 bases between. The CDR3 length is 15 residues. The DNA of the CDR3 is TGTGCCAGCAGCTCGGGTAATCTCCTCCAAGAGACCCAGTACTTC. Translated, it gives CASSSGNLLQETQYF.

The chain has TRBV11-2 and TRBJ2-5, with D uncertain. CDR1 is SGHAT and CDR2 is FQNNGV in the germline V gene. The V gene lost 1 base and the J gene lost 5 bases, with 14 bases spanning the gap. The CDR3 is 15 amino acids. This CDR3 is CASSLGGISRETQYF. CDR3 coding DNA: TGTGCCAGCAGCTTAGGAGGAATTTCACGGGAGACCCAGTACTTC.

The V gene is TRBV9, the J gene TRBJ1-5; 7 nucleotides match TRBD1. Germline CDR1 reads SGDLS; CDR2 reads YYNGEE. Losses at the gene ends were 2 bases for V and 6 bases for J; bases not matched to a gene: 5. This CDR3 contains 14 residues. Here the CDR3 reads CASSVAGGPQPQHF. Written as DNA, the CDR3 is TGTGCCAGCAGCGTGGCAGGGGGACCTCAGCCCCAGCATTTT.

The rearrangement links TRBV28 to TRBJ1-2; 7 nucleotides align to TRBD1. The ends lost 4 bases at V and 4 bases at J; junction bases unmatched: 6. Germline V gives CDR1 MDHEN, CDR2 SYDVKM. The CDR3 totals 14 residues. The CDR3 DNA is TGTGCCAGCAGTTCACCCGGGACAGTCTATGGCTACACCTTC. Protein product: CASSSPGTVYGYTF.

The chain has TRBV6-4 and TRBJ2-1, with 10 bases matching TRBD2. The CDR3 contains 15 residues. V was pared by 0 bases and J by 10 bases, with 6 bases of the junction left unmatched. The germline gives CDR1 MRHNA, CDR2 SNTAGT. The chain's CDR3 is CASSDSPAGGGEQFF. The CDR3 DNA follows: TGTGCCAGCAGTGACTCTCCAGCGGGAGGGGGCGAGCAGTTCTTC.

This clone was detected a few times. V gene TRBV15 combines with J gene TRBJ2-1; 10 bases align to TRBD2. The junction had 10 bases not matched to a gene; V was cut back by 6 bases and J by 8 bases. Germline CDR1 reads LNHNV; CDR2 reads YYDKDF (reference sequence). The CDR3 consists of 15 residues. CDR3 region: CATRAASGGAYEQFF. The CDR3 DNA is TGTGCCACCAGGGCCGCGAGCGGGGGGGCCTATGAGCAGTTCTTC.

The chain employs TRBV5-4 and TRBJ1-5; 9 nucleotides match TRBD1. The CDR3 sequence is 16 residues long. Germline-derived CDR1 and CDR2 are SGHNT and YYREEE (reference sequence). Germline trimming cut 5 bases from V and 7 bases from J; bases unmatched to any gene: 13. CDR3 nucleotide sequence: TGTGCCAGCAGTTTGAAGACAGGGGGAGTGATGCAGCCCCAGCATTTT. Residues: CASSLKTGGVMQPQHF.

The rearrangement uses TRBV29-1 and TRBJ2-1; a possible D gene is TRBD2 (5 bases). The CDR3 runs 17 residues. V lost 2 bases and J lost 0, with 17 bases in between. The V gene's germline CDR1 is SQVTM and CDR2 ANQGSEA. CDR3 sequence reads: CSVESVREGSSYNEQFF. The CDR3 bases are TGCAGCGTTGAATCGGTGAGGGAAGGAAGCTCCTACAATGAGCAGTTCTTC.

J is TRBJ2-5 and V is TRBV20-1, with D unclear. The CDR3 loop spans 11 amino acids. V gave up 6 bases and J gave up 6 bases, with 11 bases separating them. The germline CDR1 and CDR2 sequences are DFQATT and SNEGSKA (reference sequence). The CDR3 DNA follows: TGCAGTGCCCCATTCCAGAAGACCCAGTACTTC. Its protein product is CSAPFQKTQYF.

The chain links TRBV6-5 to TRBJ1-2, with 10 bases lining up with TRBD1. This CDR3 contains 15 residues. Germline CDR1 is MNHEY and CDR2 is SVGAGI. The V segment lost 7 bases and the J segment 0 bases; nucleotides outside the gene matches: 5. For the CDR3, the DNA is TGTGCCAGCAACAGGGACAGGGGCTCTAACTATGGCTACACCTTC. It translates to CASNRDRGSNYGYTF.

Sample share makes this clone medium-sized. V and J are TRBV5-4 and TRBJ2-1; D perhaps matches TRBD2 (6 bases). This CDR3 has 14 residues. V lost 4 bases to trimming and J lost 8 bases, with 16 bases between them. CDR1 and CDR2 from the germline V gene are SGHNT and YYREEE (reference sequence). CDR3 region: CASSLGGSVDEQFF. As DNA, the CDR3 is TGTGCCAGCAGCCTCGGGGGTAGCGTGGATGAGCAGTTCTTC.